A single TCR beta chain is shown here with its context. The antigen remains undetermined. These data belong to a study of T cell responses to AZD1222 COVID-19 vaccine. On the study more broadly: Samples with a second dose at about 4 or about 12 weeks were pooled together. The study's findings and limits: In the spike-specific TCR repertoire, nearly half reportedly target unmutated variant regions. Recipients of two AZD1222 doses showed rising Spike-specific TCR breadth and depth. Baseline testing showed seropositivity in only 6 or 7 AZD1222 recipients.

The V and J ends lost 1 base and 1 base respectively, with 12 bases between them. The germline V gene encodes CDR1 SGHRS and CDR2 YFSETQ. The CDR3 runs 15 residues. Method: immunoSEQ multiplex PCR; TCRdb's copy keeps in-frame clones and lacks some. The table records approximately 120,000 clones, approximately 91% of them present only once. The sequences come from peripheral blood, collected on day 0 of AZD1222 vaccination. This receptor was identified in an adult in good health. The chain combines TRBV5-1 with TRBJ2-7, with D possibly being TRBD1 or TRBD2 (6 bases each). This CDR3 is CASSLQGTLSYEQYF. The CDR3 DNA is TGCGCCAGCAGCTTGCAGGGGACTCTGTCCTACGAGCAGTACTTC.